This TCR beta chain was sequenced in a study of tumor-infiltrating lymphocytes in primary liver carcinoma. Overall study context: Sequencing of the samples generated roughly 3.65 to 7.5 million productive TCRbeta reads, with similar yields across tissue types.

The researchers produced TCR beta cDNA from approximately 0.45 ug total RNA with a constant-region primer. Libraries of TCR beta came from three nested multiplex PCR rounds with slightly modified ARM-PCR. Amplification in the first two PCR rounds was performed using TRBV1-TRBV30 forward primers and a C-beta reverse primer for roughly 9 cycles each. In TCRdb, the multiplex PCR reads were re-called with MiXCR into one record per CDR3 protein. The table records hundreds of thousands of distinct CDR3 sequences, around three fifths of them present only once. General study points: Unsorted bulk sampling ruled out any CD4+ versus CD8+ repertoire comparison. Among the pair types, tumor region pairs showed more overlap than tumor-adjacent and tumor-blood pairs.

Unsorted whole blood served as the source of blood RNA, and germline DNA was extracted as well. Trimming removed 0 bases from V and 3 bases from J, with 2 bases in between. Germline CDR1 and CDR2: SGHDT and YYEEEE. This CDR3 comprises 12 residues. As concerns this clonotype: Antigen unknown.

This receptor was identified in a woman aged 30 to 39 with primary liver carcinoma and hepatitis B virus infection. Sequences were obtained from peripheral blood. This chain uses TRBV5-6 with TRBJ2-3; no reliable D call. The CDR3 DNA sequence: TGTGCCAGCAGCTTGGCAACAGATACGCAGTATTTT. This encodes CASSLATDTQYF.